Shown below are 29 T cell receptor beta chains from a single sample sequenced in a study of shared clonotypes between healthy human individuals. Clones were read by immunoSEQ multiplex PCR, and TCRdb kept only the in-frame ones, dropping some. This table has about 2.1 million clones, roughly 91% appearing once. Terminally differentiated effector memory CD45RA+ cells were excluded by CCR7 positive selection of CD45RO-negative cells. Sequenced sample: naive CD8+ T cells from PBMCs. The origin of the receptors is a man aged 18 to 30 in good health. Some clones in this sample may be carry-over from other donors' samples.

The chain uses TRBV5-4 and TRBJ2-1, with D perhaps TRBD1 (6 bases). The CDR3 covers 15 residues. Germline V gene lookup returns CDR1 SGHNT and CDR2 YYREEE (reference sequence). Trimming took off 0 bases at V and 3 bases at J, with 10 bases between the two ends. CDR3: CASSLEQQGYNEQFF. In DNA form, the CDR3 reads TGTGCCAGCAGCTTGGAGCAACAGGGCTACAATGAGCAGTTCTTC.

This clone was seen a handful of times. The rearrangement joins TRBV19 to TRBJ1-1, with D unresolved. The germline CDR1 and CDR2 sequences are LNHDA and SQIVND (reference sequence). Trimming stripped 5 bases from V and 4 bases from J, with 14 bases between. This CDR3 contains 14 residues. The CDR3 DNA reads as TGTGCCAGTAGTCCGGGGAGGGTGAGCACTGAAGCTTTCTTT. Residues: CASSPGRVSTEAFF.

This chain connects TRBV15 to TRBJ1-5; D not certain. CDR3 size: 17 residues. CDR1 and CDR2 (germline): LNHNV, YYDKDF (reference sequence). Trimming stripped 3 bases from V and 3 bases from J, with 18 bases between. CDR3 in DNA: TGTGCCACCAGCAGGGACGACGAGGGAGTAGCCAATCAGCCCCAGCATTTT. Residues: CATSRDDEGVANQPQHF.

The CDR3 DNA reads as TGTGCCACCAGCAGATGGACCCGGGAAGCAAAACTGTTTTTT. Translating it yields CATSRWTREAKLFF. This chain connects TRBV15 to TRBJ1-4; the D is unclear. Trimming cost V 2 bases and J 10 bases, with 14 bases left between them. Germline CDR1 is LNHNV and CDR2 is YYDKDF (reference sequence). The CDR3 is made up of 14 amino acids.

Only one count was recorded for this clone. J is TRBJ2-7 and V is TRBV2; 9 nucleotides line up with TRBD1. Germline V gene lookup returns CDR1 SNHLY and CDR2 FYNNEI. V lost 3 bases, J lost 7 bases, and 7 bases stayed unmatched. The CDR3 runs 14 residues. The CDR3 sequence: CASSERTGALEQYF. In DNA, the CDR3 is TGTGCCAGCAGTGAGCGGACAGGGGCGTTGGAGCAGTACTTC.

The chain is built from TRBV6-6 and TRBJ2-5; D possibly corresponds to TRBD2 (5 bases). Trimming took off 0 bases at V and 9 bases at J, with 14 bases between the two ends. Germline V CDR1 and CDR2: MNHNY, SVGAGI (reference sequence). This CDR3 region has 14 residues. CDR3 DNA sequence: TGTGCCAGCAGTTACTCGAGCCGGGGTGAAGCCCAGTACTTC. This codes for CASSYSSRGEAQYF.

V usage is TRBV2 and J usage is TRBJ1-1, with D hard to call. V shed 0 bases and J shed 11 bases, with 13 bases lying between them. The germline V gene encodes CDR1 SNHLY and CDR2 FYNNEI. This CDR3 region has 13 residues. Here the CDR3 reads CASSEARGPRAFF. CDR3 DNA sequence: TGTGCCAGCAGTGAAGCGAGAGGGCCGCGGGCTTTCTTT.

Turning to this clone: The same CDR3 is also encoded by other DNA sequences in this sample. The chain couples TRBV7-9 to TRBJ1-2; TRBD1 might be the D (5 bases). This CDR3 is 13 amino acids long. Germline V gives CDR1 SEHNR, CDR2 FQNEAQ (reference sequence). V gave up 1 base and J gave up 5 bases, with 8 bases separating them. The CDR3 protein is CASSLGDSYGYTF. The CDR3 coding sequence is TGTGCCAGCAGCTTAGGAGACAGTTATGGCTACACCTTC.

The CDR3 region is CASSSTGAGEQYF. In DNA form, the CDR3 reads TGTGCCAGCAGCTCCACAGGGGCCGGCGAGCAGTACTTC. V is TRBV7-8 and J is TRBJ2-7; TRBD1 aligns across 7 bases. The V segment lost 4 bases and the J segment 6 bases; nucleotides outside the gene matches: 6. The CDR3 has 13 amino acids. Germline V gene lookup returns CDR1 SGHVS and CDR2 FQNEAQ.

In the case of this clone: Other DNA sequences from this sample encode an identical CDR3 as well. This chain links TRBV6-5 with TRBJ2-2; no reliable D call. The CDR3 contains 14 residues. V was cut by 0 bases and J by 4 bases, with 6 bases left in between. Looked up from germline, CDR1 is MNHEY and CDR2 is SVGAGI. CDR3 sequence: CASSYSAGTGELFF. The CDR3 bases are TGTGCCAGCAGTTACTCGGCAGGCACCGGGGAGCTGTTTTTT.

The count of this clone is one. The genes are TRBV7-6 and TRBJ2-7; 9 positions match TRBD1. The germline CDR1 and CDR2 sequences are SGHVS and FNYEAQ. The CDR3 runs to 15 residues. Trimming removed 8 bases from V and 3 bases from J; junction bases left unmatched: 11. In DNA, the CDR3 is TGTGCCAGCCAAACCCGGCCGGGACAGGGCTACGAGCAGTACTTC. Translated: CASQTRPGQGYEQYF. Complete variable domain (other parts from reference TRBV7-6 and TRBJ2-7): GAGVSQSPRYKVTKRGQDVALRCDPISGHVSLYWYRQALGQGPEFLTYFNYEAQQDKSGLPNDRFSAERPEGSISTLTIQRTEQRDSAMYRCASQTRPGQGYEQYFGPGTRLTVT.

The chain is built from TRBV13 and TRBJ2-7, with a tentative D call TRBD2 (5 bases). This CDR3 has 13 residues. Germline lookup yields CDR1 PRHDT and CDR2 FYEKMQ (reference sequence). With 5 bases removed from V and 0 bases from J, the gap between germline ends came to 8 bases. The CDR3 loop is CASSNRDSYEQYF. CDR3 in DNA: TGTGCCAGCAGCAACCGGGACTCCTACGAGCAGTACTTC.

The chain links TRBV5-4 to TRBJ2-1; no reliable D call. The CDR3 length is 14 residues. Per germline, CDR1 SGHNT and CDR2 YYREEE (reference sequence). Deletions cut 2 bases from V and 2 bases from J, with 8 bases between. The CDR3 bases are TGTGCCAGCAGCTTTTGGGGAACCTACAATGAGCAGTTCTTC. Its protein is CASSFWGTYNEQFF.

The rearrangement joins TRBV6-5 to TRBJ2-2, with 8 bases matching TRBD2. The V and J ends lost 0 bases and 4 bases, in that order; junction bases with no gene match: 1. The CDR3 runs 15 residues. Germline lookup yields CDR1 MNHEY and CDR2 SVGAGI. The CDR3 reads CASSYSGTSTGELFF. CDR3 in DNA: TGTGCCAGCAGTTACTCAGGGACTAGCACCGGGGAGCTGTTTTTT.

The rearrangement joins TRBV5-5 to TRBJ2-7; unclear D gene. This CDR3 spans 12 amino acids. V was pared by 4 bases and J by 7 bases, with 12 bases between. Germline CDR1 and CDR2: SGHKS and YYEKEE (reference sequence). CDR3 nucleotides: TGTGCCAGCAGCCCCCTTCTCAAAGAGCAGTACTTC. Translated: CASSPLLKEQYF.

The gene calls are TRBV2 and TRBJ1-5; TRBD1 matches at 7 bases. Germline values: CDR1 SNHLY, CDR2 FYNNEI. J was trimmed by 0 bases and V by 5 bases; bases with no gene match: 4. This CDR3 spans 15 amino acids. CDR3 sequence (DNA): TGTGCCAGCAGTAGGGACAGCTATAGCAATCAGCCCCAGCATTTT. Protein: CASSRDSYSNQPQHF.

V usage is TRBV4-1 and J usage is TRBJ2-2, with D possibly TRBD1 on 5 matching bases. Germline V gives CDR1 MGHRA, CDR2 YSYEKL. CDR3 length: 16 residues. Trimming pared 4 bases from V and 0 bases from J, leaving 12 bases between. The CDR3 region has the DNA TGCGCCAGCAGCCCGCAGGGCAGCCCGAACACCGGGGAGCTGTTTTTT. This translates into CASSPQGSPNTGELFF.

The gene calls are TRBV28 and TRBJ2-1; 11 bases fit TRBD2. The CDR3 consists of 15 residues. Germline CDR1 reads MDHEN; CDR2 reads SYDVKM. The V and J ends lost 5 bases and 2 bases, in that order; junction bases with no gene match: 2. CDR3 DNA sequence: TGTGCCAGCAGTATAGCGGGAGGGCCCTACAATGAGCAGTTCTTC. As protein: CASSIAGGPYNEQFF.

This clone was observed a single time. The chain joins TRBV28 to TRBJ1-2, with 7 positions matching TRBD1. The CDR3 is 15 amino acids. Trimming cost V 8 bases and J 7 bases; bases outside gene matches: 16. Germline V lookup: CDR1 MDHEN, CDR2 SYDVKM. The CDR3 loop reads CASDQGGQPLPGYTF. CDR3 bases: TGTGCCAGCGACCAGGGGGGGCAGCCCCTCCCTGGCTACACCTTC.

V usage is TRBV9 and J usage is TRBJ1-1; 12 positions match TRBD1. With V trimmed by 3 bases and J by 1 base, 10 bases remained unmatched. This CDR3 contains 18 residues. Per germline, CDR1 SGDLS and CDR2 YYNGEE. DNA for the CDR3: TGTGCCAGCAGCGCCAGCCCAGGGACAGGGGGCGCGAACACTGAAGCTTTCTTT. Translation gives CASSASPGTGGANTEAFF.

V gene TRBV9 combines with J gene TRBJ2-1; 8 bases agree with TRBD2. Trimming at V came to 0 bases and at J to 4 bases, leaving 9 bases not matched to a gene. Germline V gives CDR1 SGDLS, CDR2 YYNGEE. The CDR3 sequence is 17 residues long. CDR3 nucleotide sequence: TGTGCCAGCAGCGTAGCTTACGGACTAGCTCAGTACAATGAGCAGTTCTTC. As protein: CASSVAYGLAQYNEQFF.

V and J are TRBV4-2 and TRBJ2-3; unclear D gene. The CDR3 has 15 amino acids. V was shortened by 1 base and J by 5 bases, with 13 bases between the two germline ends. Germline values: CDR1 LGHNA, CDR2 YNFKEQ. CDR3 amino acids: CASSQGTRPGDTQYF. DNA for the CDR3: TGTGCCAGCAGCCAAGGGACCCGACCGGGAGATACGCAGTATTTT.

The CDR3 here is CASSSPPSGKLTDTQYF. As DNA, the CDR3 is TGTGCCAGCAGCTCACCCCCTAGCGGGAAACTCACAGATACGCAGTATTTT. The chain combines TRBV7-9 with TRBJ2-3; 9 positions agree with TRBD2. The trim removed 4 bases at V and 2 bases at J, leaving 10 bases unmatched. This CDR3 spans 17 amino acids. Germline CDR1 is SEHNR and CDR2 is FQNEAQ (reference sequence).

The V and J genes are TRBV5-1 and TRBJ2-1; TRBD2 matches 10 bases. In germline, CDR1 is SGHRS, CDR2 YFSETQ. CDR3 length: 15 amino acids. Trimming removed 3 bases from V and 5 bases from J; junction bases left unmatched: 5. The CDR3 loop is CASSYGLAVHNEQFF. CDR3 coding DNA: TGCGCCAGCAGCTACGGACTAGCGGTCCACAATGAGCAGTTCTTC.

The CDR3 spells CASSLQGPFTDTQYF. The CDR3 DNA sequence: TGTGCCAGCAGTTTACAGGGGCCCTTCACAGATACGCAGTATTTT. The rearrangement uses TRBV27 and TRBJ2-3; a weak D match, TRBD1 (6 bases). CDR1 and CDR2 (germline): MNHEY, SMNVEV (reference sequence). V was cut by 2 bases and J by 2 bases, with 11 bases left in between. The CDR3 is made up of 15 amino acids.

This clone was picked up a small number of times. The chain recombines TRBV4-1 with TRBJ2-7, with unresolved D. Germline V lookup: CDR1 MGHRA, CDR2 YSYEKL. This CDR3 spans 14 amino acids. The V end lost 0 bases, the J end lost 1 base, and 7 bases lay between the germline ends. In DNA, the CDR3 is TGCGCCAGCAGCCAAGACGGCAGATCCTACGAGCAGTACTTC. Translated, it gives CASSQDGRSYEQYF.

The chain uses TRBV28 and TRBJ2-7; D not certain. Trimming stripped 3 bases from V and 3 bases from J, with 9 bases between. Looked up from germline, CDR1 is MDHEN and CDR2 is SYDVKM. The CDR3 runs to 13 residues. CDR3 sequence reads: CASSFREDYEQYF. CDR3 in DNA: TGTGCCAGCAGTTTTAGGGAAGACTACGAGCAGTACTTC. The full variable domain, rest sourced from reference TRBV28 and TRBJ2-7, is DVKVTQSSRYLVKRTGEKVFLECVQDMDHENMFWYRQDPGLGLRLIYFSYDVKMKEKGDIPEGYSVSREKKERFSLILESASTNQTSMYLCASSFREDYEQYFGPGTRLTVT.

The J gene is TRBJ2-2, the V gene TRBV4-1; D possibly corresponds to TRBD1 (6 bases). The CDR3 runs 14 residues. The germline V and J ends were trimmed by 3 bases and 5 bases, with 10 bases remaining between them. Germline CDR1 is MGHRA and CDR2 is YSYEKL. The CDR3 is CASSQEDRTGELFF. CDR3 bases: TGCGCCAGCAGCCAGGAAGACAGGACCGGGGAGCTGTTTTTT.

Here the CDR3 reads CASSVVGYGSYNEQFF. CDR3 nucleotides: TGTGCCAGCAGCGTAGTTGGCTATGGCTCCTACAATGAGCAGTTCTTC. This sequence joins TRBV9 and TRBJ2-1; D gene uncertain. This CDR3 region has 16 residues. With 0 bases removed from V and 0 bases from J, the gap between germline ends came to 10 bases. Germline assignment: CDR1 SGDLS and CDR2 YYNGEE.